The 20 T cell receptor beta chains in this list originate from one sample, sequenced in a study of cytotoxic CD8 clonotypes in ibrutinib-treated CLL. Some clones are missing from TCRdb's copy, which holds only in-frame ones; the method was immunoSEQ multiplex PCR. The table lists several thousand clones, more than 60% of them singletons, with 3.8% in the top ten. This specimen consisted of PBMCs, obtained before ibrutinib treatment. The receptors originated from a human donor with chronic lymphocytic leukemia.

The rearrangement uses TRBV28 and TRBJ1-2; a weak D match, TRBD1 (6 bases). V gave up 4 bases and J gave up 5 bases, with 17 bases separating them. This CDR3 is built from 15 residues. The germline V gene has CDR1 MDHEN and CDR2 SYDVKM. The CDR3 spells CASSSQGLGRYGYTF. In DNA, the CDR3 is TGTGCCAGCAGTTCCCAGGGGTTGGGTCGGTATGGCTACACCTTC.

This chain uses TRBV10-3 with TRBJ2-3; a weak D match, TRBD2 (5 bases). This CDR3 region has 14 residues. Germline V gene lookup returns CDR1 ENHRY and CDR2 SYGVKD. Deletions cut 7 bases from V and 2 bases from J, with 13 bases between. The CDR3 nucleotides are TGTGCCATCAAGGGAGAGGGTAACACAGATACGCAGTATTTT. Residues: CAIKGEGNTDTQYF.

The chain combines TRBV13 with TRBJ2-1, with 9 nucleotides matching TRBD2. Trimming at V came to 4 bases and at J to 6 bases, leaving 10 bases not matched to a gene. Germline lookup yields CDR1 PRHDT and CDR2 FYEKMQ (reference sequence). CDR3 size: 16 residues. The CDR3 region is CASSSGVSGGFNEQFF. The CDR3 DNA is TGTGCCAGCAGCTCCGGGGTTAGCGGGGGTTTCAATGAGCAGTTCTTC.

This chain joins TRBV7-2 and TRBJ1-2, with 8 bases matching TRBD1. Trimming removed 7 bases from V and 5 bases from J; junction bases left unmatched: 9. This CDR3 contains 14 residues. Germline CDR1 is SGHTA and CDR2 is FQGNSA. The CDR3 protein is CASTSGQGGYGYTF. The DNA of the CDR3 is TGTGCCAGCACTTCAGGACAGGGAGGGTATGGCTACACCTTC.

In its sample, this clone was seen once. In nucleotides, the CDR3 is TGTGCCAGTAGTATCGGGACAGTCGGCGCCGGGGAGCTGTTTTTT. Its translation: CASSIGTVGAGELFF. This chain connects TRBV19 to TRBJ2-2; 7 nucleotides line up with TRBD1. Germline V gives CDR1 LNHDA, CDR2 SQIVND (reference sequence). The CDR3 totals 15 residues. With V trimmed by 3 bases and J by 6 bases, 7 bases remained unmatched.

This clone occurred a few times. The DNA for the CDR3 is TGTGCCAGCAGCTTAGCCGGGCGGACAGGGACTGGAAACACCATATATTTT. Its translation: CASSLAGRTGTGNTIYF. This chain links TRBV7-9 with TRBJ1-3; 8 bases are shared with TRBD1. The germline CDR1 and CDR2 sequences are SEHNR and FQNEAQ (reference sequence). The CDR3 is 17 residues long. Trimming at V came to 0 bases and at J to 2 bases, leaving 6 bases not matched to a gene.

The genes are TRBV11-1 and TRBJ2-1, with D tentatively TRBD1 (6 bases). V lost 5 bases and J 6 bases, leaving 17 bases between the germline ends. In germline, CDR1 is SGHAT, CDR2 FQDESV (reference sequence). CDR3 length equals 15 residues. CDR3 nucleotide sequence: TGTGCCAGCAGCGGCGTGAGGGTGGGGGCCAATGAGCAGTTCTTC. The encoded protein is CASSGVRVGANEQFF.

This clone was seen a few times. The chain employs TRBV5-1 and TRBJ2-3; no clear D. Germline CDR1 SGHRS, CDR2 YFSETQ. CDR3 length equals 14 residues. V lost 0 bases to trimming and J lost 6 bases, with 11 bases between them. The CDR3 DNA reads TGCGCCAGCAGCTTGGGGCGGTATGACGATACGCAGTATTTT. As protein: CASSLGRYDDTQYF.

This clone was seen only a few times. This chain connects TRBV29-1 to TRBJ2-2, with D perhaps given as TRBD1 or TRBD2 (5 bases each). V lost 7 bases to trimming and J lost 0 bases, with 18 bases between them. CDR1 is SQVTM, CDR2 ANQGSEA, per germline. CDR3 size: 16 residues. CDR3 sequence reads: CSASRDPIPNTGELFF. The CDR3 DNA sequence: TGCAGCGCATCCCGGGACCCAATCCCGAACACCGGGGAGCTGTTTTTT.

The J gene is TRBJ2-1, the V gene TRBV7-8, with TRBD1 matching over 10 bases. Losses at the gene ends were 5 bases for V and 10 bases for J; bases not matched to a gene: 8. CDR1 is SGHVS and CDR2 is FQNEAQ in the germline V gene. The CDR3 is 14 residues long. The CDR3 sequence is CASSPRDRGGEQFF. CDR3 bases: TGTGCCAGCAGCCCGAGGGACAGGGGAGGGGAGCAGTTCTTC.

V and J are TRBV4-1 and TRBJ2-7; D gene uncertain. The V end was cut by 0 bases, the J end by 3 bases, with 21 bases between. Germline loops: CDR1 MGHRA, CDR2 YSYEKL. There are 18 residues in the CDR3. CDR3 sequence (DNA): TGCGCCAGCAGCCAAGATCGGTCCTCCTCCGTGTCATTCTACGAGCAGTACTTC. Protein product: CASSQDRSSSVSFYEQYF.

V gene TRBV15 combines with J gene TRBJ1-1; D perhaps matches TRBD1 (5 bases). This CDR3 is built from 15 residues. Deletions cut 1 base from V and 7 bases from J, with 16 bases between. Looked up from germline, CDR1 is LNHNV and CDR2 is YYDKDF (reference sequence). The CDR3 DNA is TGTGCCACCAGCAGAGGTGGGGGTCCCCGACTTGAAGCTTTCTTT. Amino acid sequence: CATSRGGGPRLEAFF.

The chain uses TRBV7-9 and TRBJ1-2; the match to TRBD1 covers 11 bases. This CDR3 has 16 amino acids. The V gene end was trimmed by 1 base and the J gene end by 7 bases; junction bases not matched to a gene: 8. Germline CDR1 is SEHNR and CDR2 is FQNEAQ (reference sequence). CDR3 DNA sequence: TGTGCCAGCAGCTTAGATCGAGGACAGGGGGCCTCTGGCTACACCTTC. Amino acids: CASSLDRGQGASGYTF. The variable domain in full, completed from reference TRBV7-9 and TRBJ1-2, reads DTGVSQNPRHKITKRGQNVTFRCDPISEHNRLYWYRQTLGQGPEFLTYFQNEAQLEKSRLLSDRFSAERPKGSFSTLEIQRTEQGDSAMYLCASSLDRGQGASGYTFGSGTRLTVV.

The sample holds a few counts of this clone. This chain's CDR3 is CASREEWNSPLHF. DNA of the CDR3: TGTGCCAGCAGGGAGGAATGGAATTCACCCCTCCACTTT. This chain uses TRBV2 with TRBJ1-6; D call uncertain. The CDR3 length is 13 residues. The germline V gene has CDR1 SNHLY and CDR2 FYNNEI. V lost 6 bases, J lost 7 bases, and 10 bases lay in between. The full variable domain, completed using reference TRBV2 and TRBJ1-6, is EPEVTQTPSHQVTQMGQEVILRCVPISNHLYFYWYRQILGQKVEFLVSFYNNEISEKSEIFDDQFSVERPDGSNFTLKIRSTKLEDSAMYFCASREEWNSPLHFGNGTRLTVT.

The chain has TRBV6-5 and TRBJ1-2, with a weak D call TRBD1 (6 bases). This CDR3 is built from 13 residues. Per the germline V gene, CDR1 is MNHEY and CDR2 is SVGAGI. The V end lost 8 bases, the J end lost 9 bases, and 19 bases lay between the germline ends. DNA for the CDR3: TGTGCCAGCTCCCGACAGGCAGAAGTAAGCTACACCTTC. Translating gives CASSRQAEVSYTF.

V usage is TRBV2 and J usage is TRBJ2-1; D is perhaps TRBD1 or TRBD2 (7 bases each). Germline values: CDR1 SNHLY, CDR2 FYNNEI. CDR3 length: 14 amino acids. Trimming shortened V by 8 bases and J by 3 bases, and 14 bases separated the two germline ends. The CDR3 bases are TGTGCCAGCGAGGAGCGGGACAGCTACAATGAGCAGTTCTTC. Translated: CASEERDSYNEQFF. The entire variable domain, with the rest obtained from reference TRBV2 and TRBJ2-1, is as follows: EPEVTQTPSHQVTQMGQEVILRCVPISNHLYFYWYRQILGQKVEFLVSFYNNEISEKSEIFDDQFSVERPDGSNFTLKIRSTKLEDSAMYFCASEERDSYNEQFFGPGTRLTVL.

J is TRBJ1-2 and V is TRBV6-5; TRBD1 might be the D (6 bases). V was pared by 4 bases and J by 2 bases, with 14 bases between. Per germline, CDR1 MNHEY and CDR2 SVGAGI. The CDR3 contains 15 residues. CDR3 loop: CASSSNLGQNYGYTF. The CDR3 bases are TGTGCCAGCAGTTCCAACCTTGGACAGAACTATGGCTACACCTTC.

This clone was detected only a few times. V is TRBV27 and J is TRBJ2-3; D remains unclear. The CDR3 length is 13 residues. CDR1 is MNHEY, CDR2 SMNVEV, per germline (reference sequence). V lost 3 bases, J lost 2 bases, and 6 bases lay in between. This CDR3 reads CASSFLSTDTQYF. The CDR3 region has the DNA TGTGCCAGCAGTTTTCTGTCCACAGATACGCAGTATTTT.

The chain links TRBV14 to TRBJ2-6; 8 bases are a match to TRBD1. The CDR3 runs 22 residues. Germline CDR1 SGHDN, CDR2 FVKESK. The J segment lost 0 bases and the V segment lost 3 bases, leaving 19 bases of the junction unmatched. CDR3 residues: CASSHRIPRVRTGPSGANVLTF. The CDR3 DNA sequence: TGTGCCAGCAGCCATAGGATCCCAAGAGTAAGGACAGGGCCCTCTGGGGCCAACGTCCTGACTTTC.

This sequence joins TRBV6-1 and TRBJ1-2; TRBD1 might be the D (5 bases). Trimming cost V 6 bases and J 9 bases, with 23 bases left between them. Germline CDR1 is MNHNS and CDR2 is SASEGT. CDR3 size: 15 residues. This CDR3 is CASRLGIGGGGRYTF. CDR3 in DNA: TGTGCCAGCAGGCTAGGAATTGGGGGTGGAGGACGCTACACCTTC.